These 19 T cell receptor beta chains originate from one sample sequenced in a study of human T cells and chemical hapten exposure. TCRdb redid the calling of the RACE reads with MiXCR, one entry per CDR3 protein. The profile covers some 300,000 distinct CDR3 sequences, with about 5.4% appearing a single time and roughly 8.2% taken by the ten largest. Sample time point: pre-sensitization, week 0. Treatment indicated: therapeutic diphenylcyclopropenone sensitization with weekly scalp DPC. This sample comprised whole blood, obtained in connection with sensitization to the hapten diphenylcyclopropenone (DPC). Receptors were obtained from a woman under 30 with alopecia areata. Some clones in this sample may be carry-over from other donors' samples.

The chain couples TRBV7-2 to TRBJ2-3; 9 bases agree with TRBD2. V was clipped by 3 bases and J by 3 bases; unmatched bases: 7. Germline V gene sequence: CDR1 SGHTA, CDR2 FQGNSA. The CDR3 is 16 residues long. This CDR3 reads CASSLRASGVTDTQYF. The CDR3 DNA reads as TGTGCCAGCAGCTTGCGCGCTAGCGGGGTTACAGATACGCAGTATTTT.

This clonotype turned up a few times. The gene calls are TRBV2 and TRBJ1-4; 8 positions match TRBD1. V shed 8 bases and J 7 bases; nucleotides not matched to a gene: 9. CDR1 is SNHLY, CDR2 FYNNEI, per germline. The CDR3 loop spans 14 amino acids. The CDR3 spells CASFTGTGREKLFF. DNA of the CDR3: TGTGCCAGCTTTACAGGGACAGGCCGTGAAAAACTGTTTTTT.

This clonotype was seen ten or more times. The V call is TRBV29-1, the J call TRBJ1-2; D ambiguous. The CDR3 covers 15 residues. Trimming stripped 2 bases from V and 4 bases from J, with 17 bases between. Per germline, CDR1 SQVTM and CDR2 ANQGSEA. Here the CDR3 DNA reads TGCAGCGTTGAAACGCCGGGTTTCGTTCGCTATGGCTACACCTTC. It specifies CSVETPGFVRYGYTF.

This clonotype was detected ten times or more. The chain carries TRBV24-1 and TRBJ2-1, with TRBD1 as a possible D gene (5 bases). V was cut by 5 bases and J by 9 bases, with 7 bases left in between. The CDR3 contains 11 residues. Per germline, CDR1 KGHDR and CDR2 SFDVKD. The CDR3, as DNA: TGTGCCACCAGTGCCCAGGGTGAGCAGTTCTTC. Protein sequence: CATSAQGEQFF.

Many counts were recorded for this clonotype. This chain joins TRBV6-5 and TRBJ2-7; weak D call: TRBD2 (6 bases). V was pared by 5 bases and J by 4 bases, with 15 bases between. The germline V gene has CDR1 MNHEY and CDR2 SVGAGI. This CDR3 spans 14 amino acids. The CDR3 sequence: CASSRTGDLYEQYF. The CDR3 nucleotides are TGTGCCAGCAGTAGGACGGGGGACCTTTACGAGCAGTACTTC.

The CDR3 DNA reads TGTGCCAGCAGTGAATCCACCGGACTACAATTCGACATTCAGTACTTC. Residues: CASSESTGLQFDIQYF. The chain joins TRBV25-1 to TRBJ2-4; the D gene is possibly TRBD2 (6 bases). This CDR3 is 16 amino acids long. The germline CDR1 and CDR2 sequences are MGHDK and SYGVNS. V was shortened by 1 base and J by 8 bases, with 18 bases between the two germline ends.

V gene TRBV6-2 or TRBV6-3 combines with J gene TRBJ2-7; TRBD1 might be the D (5 bases). Trimming took off 5 bases at V and 2 bases at J, with 10 bases between the two ends. This CDR3 contains 13 residues. Germline V gives CDR1 MNHEY, CDR2 SVGEGT. Here the CDR3 reads CASSRTDTYEQYF. The CDR3, as DNA: TGTGCCAGCAGTCGGACGGACACCTACGAGCAGTACTTC.

This clonotype was seen at least ten times. The CDR3 protein is CASSEALISPGYTF. The CDR3 DNA follows: TGTGCCAGCAGTGAAGCGTTGATCAGCCCCGGCTACACCTTC. The chain combines TRBV2 with TRBJ1-2; D remains unclear. Germline loops: CDR1 SNHLY, CDR2 FYNNEI. This CDR3 region has 14 residues. V lost 0 bases and J lost 8, with 13 bases in between.

This clonotype was observed at least ten times. This rearrangement joins TRBV7-9 to TRBJ2-1; D not resolved. CDR3 size: 12 residues. Germline assignment: CDR1 SEHNR and CDR2 FQNEAQ (reference sequence). Trimming removed 5 bases at V and 4 bases at J, with 6 bases between. The CDR3 DNA is TGTGCCAGCAGCCCCTATTACAATGAGCAGTTCTTC. It specifies CASSPYYNEQFF.

This clonotype came up many times. The chain combines TRBV14 with TRBJ2-3; D perhaps matches TRBD2 (5 bases). V was cut by 1 base and J by 4 bases, with 9 bases left in between. The CDR3 totals 14 residues. Germline CDR1 reads SGHDN; CDR2 reads FVKESK. In DNA, the CDR3 is TGTGCCAGCAGCCAAGTTTTGAGGGCAGATACGCAGTATTTT. It is translated as CASSQVLRADTQYF.

This clonotype was seen a handful of times. The chain combines TRBV5-8 with TRBJ2-7; D is undetermined. Germline CDR1 and CDR2: SGHTS and YDEGEE. The ends were cut back, 0 bases at V and 6 bases at J, with 13 bases in the middle. The CDR3 extends over 14 amino acids. Here the CDR3 reads CASSLGSGPTEQYF. CDR3 DNA sequence: TGTGCCAGCAGCTTGGGTTCGGGCCCCACCGAGCAGTACTTC. The full variable domain, its missing parts supplied by reference TRBV5-8 and TRBJ2-7, is EAGVTQSPTHLIKTRGQQATLRCSPISGHTSVYWYQQALGLGLQFLLWYDEGEERNRGNFPPRFSGRQFPNYSSELNVNALELEDSALYLCASSLGSGPTEQYFGPGTRLTVT.

This clonotype was observed many times. This chain uses TRBV7-9 with TRBJ1-1; D possibly corresponds to TRBD1 (5 bases). Germline V gene data show CDR1 as SEHNR and CDR2 as FQNEAQ (reference sequence). The CDR3 loop spans 14 amino acids. Trimming pared 7 bases from V and 5 bases from J, leaving 17 bases between. The CDR3 DNA follows: TGTGCCAGCACCCAGACAGAAGGGCGAACTGAAGCTTTCTTT. Amino acid sequence: CASTQTEGRTEAFF.

A few counts support this clonotype. This chain connects TRBV6-5 to TRBJ1-3; D is unclear. Germline V gene lookup returns CDR1 MNHEY and CDR2 SVGAGI. The CDR3 consists of 16 residues. The V end was cut by 5 bases, the J end by 0 bases, with 14 bases between. The CDR3 DNA follows: TGTGCCAGCAGTCCCCGGACGGCCCGCTCTGGAAACACCATATATTTT. Its translation: CASSPRTARSGNTIYF.

This clonotype was picked up many times. The CDR3 loop is CASSFPRVHEQFF. In nucleotides, the CDR3 is TGCGCCAGCAGCTTTCCCAGGGTACATGAGCAGTTCTTC. This sequence joins TRBV5-1 and TRBJ2-1; TRBD1 is a possible D gene (5 bases). The CDR3 covers 13 residues. From germline, CDR1 is SGHRS and CDR2 YFSETQ. V lost 2 bases to trimming and J lost 8 bases, with 11 bases between them.

Many counts were recorded for this clonotype. The gene calls are TRBV11-2 and TRBJ1-1; D is undetermined. The CDR3 loop spans 13 amino acids. In germline, CDR1 is SGHAT, CDR2 FQNNGV. V lost 7 bases and J 4 bases, leaving 13 bases between the germline ends. DNA of the CDR3: TGTGCCAGCACCCCAGCCGGAGGCACTGAAGCTTTCTTT. Encoded protein: CASTPAGGTEAFF.

J is TRBJ2-2 and V is TRBV7-2; D not certain. There are 15 residues in the CDR3. The germline V and J ends were trimmed by 1 base and 3 bases, with 9 bases remaining between them. Germline CDR1 reads SGHTA; CDR2 reads FQGNSA. The CDR3 reads CASSLDGLDTGELFF. For the CDR3, the DNA is TGTGCCAGCAGCTTAGATGGGTTGGACACCGGGGAGCTGTTTTTT.

The rearrangement joins TRBV12-3 or TRBV12-4 to TRBJ1-1; D is possibly TRBD1 (5 bases). The CDR3 has 15 amino acids. The V end was cut by 0 bases, the J end by 6 bases, with 14 bases between. The CDR3 loop is CASSLAVGGSPEAFF. CDR3 nucleotides: TGTGCCAGCAGTTTAGCGGTTGGGGGGAGCCCTGAAGCTTTCTTT.

In this sample, this clonotype turned up many times. The CDR3 spells CASSLSGQGLTGELFF. For the CDR3, the DNA is TGTGCCAGCAGTTTATCCGGACAGGGTCTCACCGGGGAGCTGTTTTTT. The V call is TRBV12-3 or TRBV12-4, the J call TRBJ2-2; 8 positions agree with TRBD1. This CDR3 spans 16 amino acids. J lost 4 bases, V lost 2 bases, and 6 bases had no gene match.

The chain carries TRBV24-1 and TRBJ2-3; the D gene could be TRBD1 or TRBD2 (5 bases each). Germline CDR1 and CDR2: KGHDR and SFDVKD. This CDR3 has 16 amino acids. V was trimmed by 0 bases and J by 0 bases, leaving 9 bases between them. The CDR3 loop reads CATSDLGTESTDTQYF. DNA for the CDR3: TGTGCCACCAGTGATTTGGGGACGGAGAGCACAGATACGCAGTATTTT.